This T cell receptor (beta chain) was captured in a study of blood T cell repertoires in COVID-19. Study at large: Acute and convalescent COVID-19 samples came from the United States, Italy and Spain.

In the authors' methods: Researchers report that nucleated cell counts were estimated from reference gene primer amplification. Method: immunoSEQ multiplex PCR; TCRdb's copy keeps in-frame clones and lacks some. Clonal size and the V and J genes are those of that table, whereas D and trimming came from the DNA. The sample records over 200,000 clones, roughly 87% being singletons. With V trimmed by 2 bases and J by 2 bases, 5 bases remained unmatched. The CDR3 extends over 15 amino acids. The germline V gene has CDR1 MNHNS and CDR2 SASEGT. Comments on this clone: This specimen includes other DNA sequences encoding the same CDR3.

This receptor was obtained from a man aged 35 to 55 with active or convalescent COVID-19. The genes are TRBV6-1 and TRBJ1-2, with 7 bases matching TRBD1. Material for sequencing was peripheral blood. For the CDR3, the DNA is TGTGCCAGCAGTGAATGGACAGGTTCGAACTATGGCTACACCTTC. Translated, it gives CASSEWTGSNYGYTF.